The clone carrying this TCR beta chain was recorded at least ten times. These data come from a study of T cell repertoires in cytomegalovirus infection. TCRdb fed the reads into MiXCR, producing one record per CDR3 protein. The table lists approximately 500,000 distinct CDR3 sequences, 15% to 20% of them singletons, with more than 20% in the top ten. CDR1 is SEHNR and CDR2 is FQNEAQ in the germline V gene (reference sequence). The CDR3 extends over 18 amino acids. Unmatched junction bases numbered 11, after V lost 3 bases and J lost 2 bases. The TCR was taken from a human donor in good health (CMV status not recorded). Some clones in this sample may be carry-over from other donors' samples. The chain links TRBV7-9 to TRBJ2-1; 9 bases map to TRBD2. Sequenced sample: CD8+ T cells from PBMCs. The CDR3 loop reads CASSFRAGGPRAYNEQFF. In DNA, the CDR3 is TGTGCCAGCAGCTTTAGAGCGGGAGGCCCTAGGGCCTACAATGAGCAGTTCTTC.